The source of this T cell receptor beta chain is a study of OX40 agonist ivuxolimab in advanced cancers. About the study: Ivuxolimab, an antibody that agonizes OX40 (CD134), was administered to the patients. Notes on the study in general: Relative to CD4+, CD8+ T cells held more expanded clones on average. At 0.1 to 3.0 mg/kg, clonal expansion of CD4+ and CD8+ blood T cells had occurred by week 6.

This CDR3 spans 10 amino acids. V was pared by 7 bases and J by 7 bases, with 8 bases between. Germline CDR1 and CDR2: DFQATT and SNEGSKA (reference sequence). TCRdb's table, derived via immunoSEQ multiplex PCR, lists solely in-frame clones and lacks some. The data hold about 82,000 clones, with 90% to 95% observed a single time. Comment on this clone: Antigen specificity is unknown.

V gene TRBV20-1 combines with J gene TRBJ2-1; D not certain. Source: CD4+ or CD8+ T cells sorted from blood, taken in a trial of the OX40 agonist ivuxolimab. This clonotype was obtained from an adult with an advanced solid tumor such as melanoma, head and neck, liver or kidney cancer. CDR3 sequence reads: CSVAWNEQFF. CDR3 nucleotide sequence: TGCAGTGTAGCTTGGAATGAGCAGTTCTTC.